This TCR beta chain was recorded in a study of T-cell reconstitution after alpha-beta-depleted transplantation in children. It was with unique molecular identifiers that the TCRbeta library was prepared. A single record per CDR3 protein comes from TCRdb applying MiXCR to the PCR reads. The sample consists of some 500,000 distinct CDR3 sequences, around 17% of them appearing once. Losses at the gene ends were 11 bases for V and 2 bases for J; bases not matched to a gene: 19. This CDR3 spans 17 amino acids. The genes are TRBV12-3 or TRBV12-4 and TRBJ2-7; 9 bases map to TRBD2. The sample consisted of PBMCs from the stem cell graft donor, taken from the stem cell graft. This receptor was obtained from a human donor who donated a stem cell graft to a child with acute lymphoblastic leukemia. DNA of the CDR3: TGTGCCTCAGGAAGAGTAGGCAGCGGGAGGATGACCTACGAGCAGTACTTC. This translates into CASGRVGSGRMTYEQYF.